This entry concerns a single T cell receptor (beta chain). Its antigen is not identified. At one boundary the junction diverges from the germline segment, which might be a read error. The data stem from a study of cytomegalovirus exposure and HLA in healthy donors. Germline loops: CDR1 SNHLY, CDR2 FYNNEI. The CDR3 extends over 13 amino acids. Study-wide points: The investigators catalogued 150 to 200 TCR beta chains as cytomegalovirus-associated.

Only in-frame clones appear in the TCRdb table, and some are missing; sequencing was by immunoSEQ multiplex PCR. Of over 150,000 clones in the sample, under 95% were seen once. The donors were part of the roughly 130-subject validation cohort, which stood apart from the roughly 700-subject first cohort. This sequence joins TRBV2 and TRBJ2-3; tentative D call: TRBD1 (5 bases). Input material: PBMCs. This clonotype was sampled from a woman aged 18-29 years in good health and CMV-seropositive. The CDR3 bases are TGTGCCCGCAGTTTACAGGAATACAATGCGCACTTCTTC. This translates into CARSLQEYNAHFF.